These T cell receptor beta chains were read from a single sample in a study of T cell repertoires in cytomegalovirus infection. One entry per CDR3 protein, called by TCRdb with MiXCR from the reads. The data hold approximately 700,000 distinct CDR3 sequences, with less than 40% observed a single time. Sequenced sample: PBMCs. These receptors were obtained from a human donor in good health (CMV status not recorded). Some clones in this sample may be carry-over from other donors' samples. Each CDR3 is given with its conserved first and last residue. Each record gives: D gene, V gene, J gene, clone size, CDR3 DNA, CDR3 protein. D genes are given only for firm matches. Only some rows state a clone size, as once, few, many or a class for expanded clones.

TRBD1,TRBV28,TRBJ2-3,few,TGTGCCAGCAGGGACCACCTGGGGACAGGCCCCACAGATACGCAGTATTTT,CASRDHLGTGPTDTQYF
-,TRBV6-2/TRBV6-3,TRBJ2-1,-,TGTGCCAGCAGTTACGCGCTAGGAGCTACCTACAATGAGCAGTTCTTC,CASSYALGATYNEQFF
-,TRBV7-2,TRBJ2-1,-,TGTGCCAGCAGCTTAGGCGTTCGCGAGCAGTTCTTC,CASSLGVREQFF
-,TRBV19,TRBJ2-1,few,TGTGCCACTCTAGCGAGCTCCTACAATGAGCAGTTCTTC,CATLASSYNEQFF
-,TRBV6-4,TRBJ1-2,-,TGTGCCAGCAGGGAATTTCAAGGAGGTGTCTACACCTTC,CASREFQGGVYTF
-,TRBV7-8,TRBJ1-5,-,TGTGCCAGCAGCTCCGTGAAAGATTTTAATAGCAATCAGCCCCAGCATTTT,CASSSVKDFNSNQPQHF
-,TRBV7-6,TRBJ2-1,few,TGTGCCAGCAGCCCTGTCGCGCTAGGACCATACAATGAGCAGTTCTTC,CASSPVALGPYNEQFF
TRBD2,TRBV6-5,TRBJ2-7,few,TGTGCCAGCAGTTACATTACTAGCGGGGGGAACGAGCAGTACTTC,CASSYITSGGNEQYF
-,TRBV27,TRBJ1-1,few,TGTGCCAGCAGTTTCTTGGACAGATACACTGAAGCTTTCTTT,CASSFLDRYTEAFF
TRBD2,TRBV29-1,TRBJ2-3,few,TGCAGCGTTGAGGTTGGGCGGGGGGGCTCAGATACGCAGTATTTT,CSVEVGRGGSDTQYF
TRBD2,TRBV20-1,TRBJ2-5,once,TGCAGTGCTACCGACTCGGGGGGGCTAGCGGGAGAGGGTTGGGAAGAGACCCAGTACTTC,CSATDSGGLAGEGWEETQYF
-,TRBV11-2,TRBJ2-7,few,TGTGCCAGCAGCTCGCAGGGATCACCCTCCTACGAGCAGTACTTC,CASSSQGSPSYEQYF
-,TRBV4-1,TRBJ2-7,-,TGCGCCAGCAGCCTCGTCCCTCTCTACGAGCAGTACTTC,CASSLVPLYEQYF
-,TRBV4-1,TRBJ2-5,-,TGCGCCAGCAGCCAAGGGGAGACAGGGAGGCGGGAGACCCAGTACTTC,CASSQGETGRRETQYF
-,TRBV6-5,TRBJ2-4,few,TGTGCCAGCAGACTCGACAAGAAGAGAAACATTCAGTACTTC,CASRLDKKRNIQYF
-,TRBV5-6,TRBJ2-5,few,TGTGCCAGCAGCTTGGATGGGGCCGTCAGTCCCCAGTACTTC,CASSLDGAVSPQYF
-,TRBV7-9,TRBJ2-7,-,TGTGCCAGCAGCTTTGTTAGGCCCTACGAGCAGTACTTC,CASSFVRPYEQYF
TRBD1,TRBV7-8,TRBJ2-2,-,TGTGCCAGCAGCCCGGGACAGGGCCCTCCCGGGGAGCTGTTTTTT,CASSPGQGPPGELFF
-,TRBV12-3/TRBV12-4,TRBJ1-6,-,TGTGCCAGCAGGCCAGGGTACTATAATTCACCCCTCCACTTT,CASRPGYYNSPLHF
-,TRBV6-5,TRBJ1-3,once,TGTGCCAGCAGTTACGGGGACCTGTACTCTGGAAACACCATATATTTT,CASSYGDLYSGNTIYF
TRBD1,TRBV19,TRBJ2-1,-,TGTGCCAGTAGTATAGCGACAGGGCCCAATGAGCAGTTCTTC,CASSIATGPNEQFF
TRBD1,TRBV5-1,TRBJ2-4,once,TGCGCCAGCAGCTTGGAAACCGGGACAGGAGGCCAAAACATTCAGTACTTC,CASSLETGTGGQNIQYF
TRBD2,TRBV7-8,TRBJ2-1,few,TGTGCCAGCAGCTTTGCTAGCGGGAGGGCCGCCTACAATGAGCAGTTCTTC,CASSFASGRAAYNEQFF
-,TRBV10-3,TRBJ1-4,-,TGTGCCATCAGAGAGTCCGTGGGAGAAAAACTGTTTTTT,CAIRESVGEKLFF
-,TRBV6-6,TRBJ1-1,-,TGTGCCATCAGTTACTTAGAGCGGGTGATGAACACTGAAGCTTTCTTT,CAISYLERVMNTEAFF
TRBD1,TRBV10-2,TRBJ2-1,few,TGCGCCAGCAGTACTACAGGGGTTGAGCAGTTCTTC,CASSTTGVEQFF
-,TRBV19,TRBJ1-1,few,TGTGCCAGTAGCTACCGTCTCGGGGGGAACACTGAAGCTTTCTTT,CASSYRLGGNTEAFF
-,TRBV11-1,TRBJ1-1,-,TGTGCCAGCAGCTTCGATCCATTCAGGAACACTGAAGCTTTCTTT,CASSFDPFRNTEAFF
TRBD1,TRBV7-8,TRBJ1-5,-,TGTGCCAGCAGCGCACAGGGGGCGTTTCAGCCCCAGCACTTT,CASSAQGAFQPQHF
-,TRBV7-8,TRBJ2-5,many,TGTGCCAGCAGCTTCCCCCAGTACCAAGAGACCCAGTACTTC,CASSFPQYQETQYF
-,TRBV7-9,TRBJ1-1,-,TGTGCCAGCAGCTTAGTTGGAGTGTCCAATGGGGCTTTCTTT,CASSLVGVSNGAFF